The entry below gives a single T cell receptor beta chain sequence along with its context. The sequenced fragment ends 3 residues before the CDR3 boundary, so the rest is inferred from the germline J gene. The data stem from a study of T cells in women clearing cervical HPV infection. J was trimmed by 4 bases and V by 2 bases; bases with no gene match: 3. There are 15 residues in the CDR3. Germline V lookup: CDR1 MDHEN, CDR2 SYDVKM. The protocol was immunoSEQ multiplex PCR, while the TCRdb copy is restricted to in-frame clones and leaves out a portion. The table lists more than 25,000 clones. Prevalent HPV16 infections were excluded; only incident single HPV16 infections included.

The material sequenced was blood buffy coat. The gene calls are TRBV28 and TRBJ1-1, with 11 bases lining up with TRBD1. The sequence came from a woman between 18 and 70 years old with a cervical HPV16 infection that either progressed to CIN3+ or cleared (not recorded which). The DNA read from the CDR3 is TGTGCCAGCAGTTTACCCGGGACAGGGGGCACTGAA. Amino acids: CASSLPGTGGTE. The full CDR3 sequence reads CASSLPGTGGTEAFF.